This TCR beta chain derives from a study of blood T cell repertoires in COVID-19. Study-level background: Material from acute and convalescent COVID-19 was sourced from the United States, Italy and Spain. T cells, B-cell-depleted T cells, or PBMCs supplied cDNA or gDNA.

CDR1 is MGHDK and CDR2 is SYGVNS in the germline V gene. V shed 2 bases and J shed 14 bases, with 10 bases lying between them. This CDR3 comprises 11 residues. In the original processing: Amplification from reference gene primers served as the basis for estimated nucleated cell counts. Libraries were prepared by immunoSEQ multiplex PCR; TCRdb keeps only in-frame clonotypes and omits some of them. The V and J calls and clone size were taken over from that table, and D and trimming were inferred from the DNA. This table holds about 150,000 clones, around four fifths found once. This clonotype was sampled from a human donor in a cohort sampled during active COVID-19. Sequencing was performed on peripheral blood. The chain has TRBV25-1 and TRBJ2-4, with TRBD1 as a possible D gene (6 bases). The CDR3 spells CASSEDRTKYF. Written as DNA, the CDR3 is TGTGCCAGCAGTGAAGACAGGACAAAGTACTTC.